These 29 T cell receptor beta chains share one sample of origin, sequenced in a study of T cell responses to AZD1222 COVID-19 vaccine. This table comes from immunoSEQ multiplex PCR, and its TCRdb copy is limited to in-frame clones, with some not included. In the table there are 130,000 to 150,000 clones, more than 85% of which are singletons. Material: peripheral blood, obtained on day 0 of AZD1222 vaccination. The source is an adult in good health.

J is TRBJ2-7 and V is TRBV6-2 or TRBV6-3, with TRBD1 matching over 11 bases. Trimming cost V 3 bases and J 3 bases; bases outside gene matches: 4. CDR1 is MNHEY, CDR2 SVGEGT, per germline. The CDR3 is 15 amino acids. As DNA, the CDR3 is TGTGCCAGCAGTTATGCCGGGACAGGGGGCTACGAGCAGTACTTC. This encodes CASSYAGTGGYEQYF.

This clone was seen only once. The V and J genes are TRBV19 and TRBJ2-3; D ambiguous. The V end was cut by 5 bases, the J end by 4 bases, with 19 bases between. Germline V gene lookup returns CDR1 LNHDA and CDR2 SQIVND (reference sequence). This CDR3 is built from 16 residues. The CDR3 protein is CASSANRGPVPDTQYF. The CDR3 bases are TGTGCCAGTAGTGCAAACCGAGGCCCGGTCCCAGATACGCAGTATTTT. The whole variable domain, filled in from reference TRBV19 and TRBJ2-3, reads DGGITQSPKYLFRKEGQNVTLSCEQNLNHDAMYWYRQDPGQGLRLIYYSQIVNDFQKGDIAEGYSVSREKKESFPLTVTSAQKNPTAFYLCASSANRGPVPDTQYFGPGTRLTVL.

The chain carries TRBV5-6 and TRBJ1-2; D might be TRBD1 (6 bases). The CDR3 consists of 12 residues. Germline V gene data show CDR1 as SGHDT and CDR2 as YYEEEE. Trimming removed 3 bases from V and 8 bases from J, with 11 bases in between. The CDR3 loop is CASSSSGVGYTF. CDR3 sequence (DNA): TGTGCCAGCAGCTCTTCAGGGGTCGGCTACACCTTC.

The V gene is TRBV5-8, the J gene TRBJ1-5; D is undetermined. Germline-derived CDR1 and CDR2 are SGHTS and YDEGEE. The CDR3 loop spans 12 amino acids. Trimming left V 0 bases short and J 5 bases short, with 3 bases between. CDR3 in amino acids: CASSLVDQPQHF. DNA of the CDR3: TGTGCCAGCAGCTTGGTGGATCAGCCCCAGCATTTT.

This chain joins TRBV9 and TRBJ2-2; 7 nucleotides line up with TRBD2. Germline V gives CDR1 SGDLS, CDR2 YYNGEE. The CDR3 spans 15 residues. J lost 5 bases, V lost 5 bases, and 9 bases had no gene match. CDR3 bases: TGTGCCAGCAGTCTCCACCGGGAGGCGACCGGGGAGCTGTTTTTT. Protein sequence: CASSLHREATGELFF.

The chain joins TRBV6-6 to TRBJ2-7; D is unresolved. The CDR3 contains 15 residues. Between the trimmed V and J ends, which lost 2 bases and 5 bases, there was a span of 16 bases. Germline V gene lookup returns CDR1 MNHNY and CDR2 SVGAGI (reference sequence). This CDR3 is CASSYVVAQPDEQYF. Here the CDR3 DNA reads TGTGCCAGCAGTTACGTGGTAGCCCAACCGGACGAGCAGTACTTC.

The chain uses TRBV10-2 and TRBJ2-2; D not resolved. V gave up 2 bases and J gave up 3 bases, with 13 bases separating them. The CDR3 sequence is 16 residues long. Germline V CDR1 and CDR2: WSHSY, SAAADI. The DNA for the CDR3 is TGCGCCAGCAGTGAGGCGACGATGGGTTACACCGGGGAGCTGTTTTTT. This encodes CASSEATMGYTGELFF.

The genes are TRBV5-6 and TRBJ2-5; TRBD2 aligns across 7 bases. Germline CDR1 is SGHDT and CDR2 is YYEEEE. CDR3 length equals 13 residues. V trimming: 6 bases; J trimming: 5 bases; junction bases outside the gene matches: 7. The CDR3 DNA follows: TGTGCCAGCACCGTAGTGGGAGGGGAGACCCAGTACTTC. Amino acids: CASTVVGGETQYF.

The CDR3 here is CASSPAGSGAETQYF. In nucleotides, the CDR3 is TGTGCCAGCAGCCCGGCAGGGTCTGGGGCCGAGACCCAGTACTTC. V is TRBV7-7 and J is TRBJ2-5; D may be TRBD1 (5 bases). The CDR3 covers 15 residues. V lost 5 bases, J lost 5 bases, and 18 bases lay in between. CDR1 and CDR2 (germline): SSHAT, FNYEAQ (reference sequence).

The V call is TRBV7-9, the J call TRBJ2-5; TRBD1 aligns across 8 bases. Trimming cost V 5 bases and J 5 bases; bases outside gene matches: 10. The CDR3 contains 15 residues. The germline gives CDR1 SEHNR, CDR2 FQNEAQ (reference sequence). The CDR3 nucleotides read TGTGCCAGCAGCCCCTTACAGGGGGTGTCTGAGACCCAGTACTTC. Its protein product is CASSPLQGVSETQYF.

This clone was recorded only once. The chain carries TRBV4-1 and TRBJ2-3; 13 bases are a match to TRBD2. The junction had 7 bases not matched to a gene; V was cut back by 1 base and J by 0 bases. The CDR3 consists of 19 residues. CDR1 MGHRA and CDR2 YSYEKL come from the germline V gene. The CDR3 reads CASSQGLAGGVGSTDTQYF. CDR3 nucleotides: TGCGCCAGCAGCCAAGGACTAGCGGGAGGCGTGGGAAGCACAGATACGCAGTATTTT.

The genes are TRBV3-1 (or the pseudogene TRBV3-2) and TRBJ1-3; unclear D gene. Germline-derived CDR1 and CDR2 are LGHDT and YNNKEL (reference sequence). Between the trimmed V and J ends, which lost 4 bases and 0 bases, there was a span of 7 bases. There are 14 residues in the CDR3. The CDR3 loop is CASSPRHSGNTIYF. CDR3 nucleotide sequence: TGTGCCAGCAGCCCGCGACACTCTGGAAACACCATATATTTT.

The rearrangement joins TRBV3-1 (or the pseudogene TRBV3-2) to TRBJ1-5, with TRBD1 as a possible D gene (5 bases). Germline V lookup: CDR1 LGHDT, CDR2 YNNKEL (reference sequence). The CDR3 is made up of 15 amino acids. V dropped 1 base and J dropped 5 bases, with 12 bases sitting between them. Written as DNA, the CDR3 is TGTGCCAGCAGCCAAGGGGGCAGGGATCATCAGCCCCAGCATTTT. Encoded protein: CASSQGGRDHQPQHF.

The chain has TRBV19 and TRBJ1-5; no firm D call. This CDR3 contains 15 residues. Trimming took off 4 bases at V and 0 bases at J, with 10 bases between the two ends. Germline loops: CDR1 LNHDA, CDR2 SQIVND (reference sequence). The chain's CDR3 is CASSTGPFSNQPQHF. CDR3 nucleotides: TGTGCCAGTAGTACGGGCCCATTTAGCAATCAGCCCCAGCATTTT. Filled out from reference TRBV19 and TRBJ1-5, the complete variable domain reads DGGITQSPKYLFRKEGQNVTLSCEQNLNHDAMYWYRQDPGQGLRLIYYSQIVNDFQKGDIAEGYSVSREKKESFPLTVTSAQKNPTAFYLCASSTGPFSNQPQHFGDGTRLSIL.

The rearrangement uses TRBV28 and TRBJ1-4; a possible D gene is TRBD1 (6 bases). Germline V gives CDR1 MDHEN, CDR2 SYDVKM. The CDR3 totals 16 residues. V was cut by 5 bases and J by 1 base, with 14 bases left in between. CDR3 region: CASSLEGEGTNEKLFF. In nucleotides, the CDR3 is TGTGCCAGCAGTCTGGAGGGGGAAGGAACTAATGAAAAACTGTTTTTT.

The rearrangement joins TRBV12-5 to TRBJ1-1; maybe TRBD1 (6 bases). Germline loops: CDR1 LGHNT, CDR2 FRNRAP. Trimming removed 7 bases at V and 5 bases at J, with 14 bases between. This CDR3 is built from 13 residues. The CDR3 sequence is CASARQEMTEAFF. CDR3 coding DNA: TGTGCTAGTGCCCGACAGGAGATGACTGAAGCTTTCTTT.

This chain uses TRBV10-3 with TRBJ2-1; unclear D gene. CDR3 length equals 14 residues. Trimming removed 7 bases from V and 0 bases from J, with 10 bases in between. Germline assignment: CDR1 ENHRY and CDR2 SYGVKD. The CDR3 reads CAIMRTSSYNEQFF. In nucleotides, the CDR3 is TGTGCCATCATGAGGACGAGCTCCTACAATGAGCAGTTCTTC.

This chain joins TRBV5-4 and TRBJ2-3, with 7 nucleotides matching TRBD2. Germline CDR1 and CDR2: SGHNT and YYREEE (reference sequence). The J segment lost 5 bases and the V segment lost 3 bases, leaving 6 bases of the junction unmatched. This CDR3 has 14 residues. In nucleotides, the CDR3 is TGTGCCAGCAGCTCAAGCGGGGAGATAGATACGCAGTATTTT. Encoded protein: CASSSSGEIDTQYF.

The V call is TRBV7-8, the J call TRBJ2-1; 9 bases are shared with TRBD2. The CDR3 has 16 residues. CDR1 and CDR2 (germline): SGHVS, FQNEAQ. V shed 5 bases, J shed 0 bases, and the junction held 5 bases outside the gene matches. CDR3 residues: CASSPAGGGSYNEQFF. For the CDR3, the DNA is TGTGCCAGCAGCCCTGCGGGGGGGGGCTCCTACAATGAGCAGTTCTTC.

The chain carries TRBV19 and TRBJ1-5; D gene unclear. The CDR3 is 14 amino acids. V was pared by 4 bases and J by 5 bases, with 12 bases between. The germline V gene encodes CDR1 LNHDA and CDR2 SQIVND (reference sequence). The CDR3: CASSTGGWDQPQHF. CDR3 DNA sequence: TGTGCCAGTAGTACGGGAGGATGGGATCAGCCCCAGCATTTT.

The CDR3 loop is CASSYSGTGQEKLFF. The DNA for the CDR3 is TGTGCCAGCAGTTACTCAGGGACAGGGCAGGAAAAACTGTTTTTT. The chain combines TRBV6-6 with TRBJ1-4, with 9 bases fitting TRBD1. V gave up 0 bases and J gave up 8 bases; unmatched junction bases: 4. The CDR3 extends over 15 amino acids. Germline V gene lookup returns CDR1 MNHNY and CDR2 SVGAGI (reference sequence).

J is TRBJ2-1 and V is TRBV5-1; the match to TRBD2 covers 13 bases. The CDR3 length is 16 residues. The V gene end was trimmed by 0 bases and the J gene end by 9 bases; junction bases not matched to a gene: 6. Germline-derived CDR1 and CDR2 are SGHRS and YFSETQ. The CDR3 nucleotides read TGCGCCAGCAGCTTGGCACTAGCGGGAGGGTGGGGTGAGCAGTTCTTC. Translated: CASSLALAGGWGEQFF.

The genes are TRBV7-9 and TRBJ1-1; the match to TRBD1 covers 7 bases. The CDR3 runs to 14 residues. J was trimmed by 7 bases and V by 6 bases; bases with no gene match: 11. The germline gives CDR1 SEHNR, CDR2 FQNEAQ (reference sequence). Here the CDR3 DNA reads TGTGCCAGCAGTTTTGACAGGGAGGTTGGTGAAGCTTTCTTT. Encoded protein: CASSFDREVGEAFF.

Here the CDR3 reads CASSQEDAYEQYF. The CDR3 DNA reads as TGCGCCAGCAGCCAAGAAGACGCTTACGAGCAGTACTTC. The genes are TRBV4-1 and TRBJ2-7, with D unclear. The germline CDR1 and CDR2 sequences are MGHRA and YSYEKL. The CDR3 is 13 residues long. Trimming pared 0 bases from V and 4 bases from J, leaving 7 bases between.

The V call is TRBV7-2, the J call TRBJ2-2; TRBD2 matches at 7 bases. V lost 3 bases, J lost 3 bases, and 7 bases stayed unmatched. Germline V lookup: CDR1 SGHTA, CDR2 FQGNSA. This CDR3 is 16 amino acids long. This CDR3 reads CASSFRLREYTGELFF. DNA for the CDR3: TGTGCCAGCAGCTTCCGCTTGCGGGAGTACACCGGGGAGCTGTTTTTT.

The V call is TRBV6-4, the J call TRBJ2-1, with 10 bases matching TRBD1. This CDR3 has 16 residues. Losses at the gene ends were 0 bases for V and 3 bases for J; bases not matched to a gene: 2. The germline gives CDR1 MRHNA, CDR2 SNTAGT. The CDR3 DNA sequence: TGTGCCAGCAGTGACTCCGGGACAGGGGACTACAATGAGCAGTTCTTC. It translates to CASSDSGTGDYNEQFF.

The chain combines TRBV19 with TRBJ1-1; D remains unclear. The CDR3 sequence is 14 residues long. Germline V gene lookup returns CDR1 LNHDA and CDR2 SQIVND (reference sequence). Between the trimmed V and J ends, which lost 10 bases and 0 bases, there was a span of 15 bases. The CDR3 here is CAIPEQRLNTEAFF. The CDR3 region has the DNA TGTGCCATACCGGAACAGAGGTTGAACACTGAAGCTTTCTTT.

This rearrangement joins TRBV5-1 to TRBJ1-1; D gene ambiguous. The CDR3 is 14 amino acids. Germline lookup yields CDR1 SGHRS and CDR2 YFSETQ. Trimming cost V 2 bases and J 5 bases, with 13 bases left between them. The CDR3 DNA reads TGCGCCAGCAGCTTACCATCTGGCGAAACTGAAGCTTTCTTT. Translation gives CASSLPSGETEAFF.

This clone was picked up one time. This chain connects TRBV5-1 to TRBJ2-3, with 9 bases matching TRBD1. Germline CDR1 is SGHRS and CDR2 is YFSETQ. The CDR3 extends over 15 amino acids. The J segment lost 4 bases and the V segment lost 2 bases, leaving 5 bases of the junction unmatched. The CDR3 DNA follows: TGCGCCAGCAGCTTCGAACAGGGGGCGGCAGATACGCAGTATTTT. The encoded protein is CASSFEQGAADTQYF.